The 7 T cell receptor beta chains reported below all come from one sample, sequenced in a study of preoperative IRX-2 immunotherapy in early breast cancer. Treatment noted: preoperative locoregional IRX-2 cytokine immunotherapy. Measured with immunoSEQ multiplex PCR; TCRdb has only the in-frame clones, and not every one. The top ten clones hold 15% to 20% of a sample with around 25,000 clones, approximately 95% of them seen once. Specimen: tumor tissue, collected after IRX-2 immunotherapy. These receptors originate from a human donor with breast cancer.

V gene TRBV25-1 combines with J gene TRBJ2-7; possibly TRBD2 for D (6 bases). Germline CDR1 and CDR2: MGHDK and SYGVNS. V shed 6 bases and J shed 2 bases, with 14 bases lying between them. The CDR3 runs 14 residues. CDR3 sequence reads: CASRSGLLPYEQYF. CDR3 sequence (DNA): TGTGCCAGCAGATCGGGACTTTTGCCCTACGAGCAGTACTTC.

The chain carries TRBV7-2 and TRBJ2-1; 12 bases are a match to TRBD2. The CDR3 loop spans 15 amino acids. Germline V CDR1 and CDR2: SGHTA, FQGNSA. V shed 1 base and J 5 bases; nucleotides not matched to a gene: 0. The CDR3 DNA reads TGTGCCAGCAGCTTAGGACTAGCGGGGGACAATGAGCAGTTCTTC. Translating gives CASSLGLAGDNEQFF.

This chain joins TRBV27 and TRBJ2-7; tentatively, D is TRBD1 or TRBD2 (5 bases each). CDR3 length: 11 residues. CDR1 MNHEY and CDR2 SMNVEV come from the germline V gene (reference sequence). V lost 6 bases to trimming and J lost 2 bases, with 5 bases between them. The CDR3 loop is CASRGAYEQYF. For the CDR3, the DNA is TGTGCCAGCAGGGGGGCCTACGAGCAGTACTTC.

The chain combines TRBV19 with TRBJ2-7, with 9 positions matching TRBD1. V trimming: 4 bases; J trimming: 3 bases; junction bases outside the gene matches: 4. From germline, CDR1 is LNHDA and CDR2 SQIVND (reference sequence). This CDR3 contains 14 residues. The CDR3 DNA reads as TGTGCCAGTAGTACCCGGGACAGGGTCTACGAGCAGTACTTC. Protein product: CASSTRDRVYEQYF.

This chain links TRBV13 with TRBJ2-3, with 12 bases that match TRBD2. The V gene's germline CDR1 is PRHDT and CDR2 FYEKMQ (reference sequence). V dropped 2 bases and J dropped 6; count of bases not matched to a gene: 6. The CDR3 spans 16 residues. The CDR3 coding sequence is TGTGCCAGCAGCTTAAGGACTAGCGGGATAGGGGATACGCAGTATTTT. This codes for CASSLRTSGIGDTQYF.

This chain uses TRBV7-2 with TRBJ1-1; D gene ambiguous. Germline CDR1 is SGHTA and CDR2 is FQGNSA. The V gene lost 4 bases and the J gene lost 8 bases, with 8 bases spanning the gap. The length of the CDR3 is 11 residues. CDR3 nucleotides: TGTGCCAGCAGCTACACCAAGGAAGCTTTCTTT. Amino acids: CASSYTKEAFF.

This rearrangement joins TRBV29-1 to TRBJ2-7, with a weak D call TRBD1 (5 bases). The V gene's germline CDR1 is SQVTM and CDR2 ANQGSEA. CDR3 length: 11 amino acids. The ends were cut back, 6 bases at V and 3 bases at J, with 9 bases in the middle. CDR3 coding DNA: TGCAGCGTACAGGCTCGCTACGAGCAGTACTTC. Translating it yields CSVQARYEQYF.